The rows below give T cell receptor beta chains drawn from one sample of a study of T cell responses to AZD1222 COVID-19 vaccine. Here immunoSEQ multiplex PCR was the method, and the copy in TCRdb shows in-frame clones only, minus some. The sample has under 75,000 clones, more than 75% seen once. The specimen comprised peripheral blood, sampled on day 0 of AZD1222 vaccination. Receptors originate from an adult in good health. CDR3s include the opening cysteine and the closing phenylalanine or tryptophan. A D gene is named only where the DNA matches it firmly. Some rows mark clone size as missing; the rest say once, few, many or name a class of expanded clone.

CDR3nt,CDR3aa,j_gene,d_gene,v_gene,abundance
TGTGCCACCAGCAGAGATACGAGGGGGAGAGATGGCTACACCTTC,CATSRDTRGRDGYTF,TRBJ1-2,NA,TRBV15,NA
TGTGCCTGGGGGACTAGCGGGAAGATCACAGATACGCAGTATTTT,CAWGTSGKITDTQYF,TRBJ2-3,TRBD2,TRBV30,NA
TGCGCCAGCAGCTTGTTTGGCGGGAGTGGAGAGACCCAGTACTTC,CASSLFGGSGETQYF,TRBJ2-5,TRBD2,TRBV5-1,NA
TGTGCCAGCAGCTTCCGGGGAATTGGAACAGATACGCAGTATTTT,CASSFRGIGTDTQYF,TRBJ2-3,NA,TRBV5-5,NA
TGTGCCAGCAGATATACCGGGGATCAGCCCCAGCATTTT,CASRYTGDQPQHF,TRBJ1-5,NA,TRBV12-3/TRBV12-4,NA
TGTGCCACCAGTGGGACTTCCTCTGACGCGAGCTCCTACAATGAGCAGTTCTTC,CATSGTSSDASSYNEQFF,TRBJ2-1,NA,TRBV24-1,NA
TGTGCCAGTAGTATAAGGCAACAGGGGGCTTTCACCGGGGAGCTGTTTTTT,CASSIRQQGAFTGELFF,TRBJ2-2,TRBD1,TRBV19,NA
TGTGCCAGCAGTACCGGGTACGAGCAGTACTTC,CASSTGYEQYF,TRBJ2-7,NA,TRBV2,NA
TGTGCCAGCAGATTGAGGGGCGGCTACACCTTC,CASRLRGGYTF,TRBJ1-2,NA,TRBV28,NA
TGTGCCAGCTCACCTAGCAGGGATAATCAGCCCCAGCATTTT,CASSPSRDNQPQHF,TRBJ1-5,NA,TRBV18,NA
TGTGCCAGCAGCGTACTTGGGGGGTCCTACAATGAGCAGTTCTTC,CASSVLGGSYNEQFF,TRBJ2-1,NA,TRBV9,few
TGTGCCAGCACAGGGGCCAGCAATCAGCCCCAGCATTTT,CASTGASNQPQHF,TRBJ1-5,NA,TRBV12-3/TRBV12-4,NA
TGTGCCAGCAGCGCCTATGCAGGCTCATCTAATGAAAAACTGTTTTTT,CASSAYAGSSNEKLFF,TRBJ1-4,NA,TRBV9,few
TGTGCCAGCAGTTACTCCCTGACAGCGAATCAAGAGACCCAGTACTTC,CASSYSLTANQETQYF,TRBJ2-5,NA,TRBV6-5,NA
TGTGCCAGCTCCGGGACTAGACCCCGCGGGGGGGAGCTGTTTTTT,CASSGTRPRGGELFF,TRBJ2-2,TRBD2,TRBV2,NA
TGTGCCAGCAGCTTGTGGGCCCCAGGCGGAAACACCATATATTTT,CASSLWAPGGNTIYF,TRBJ1-3,NA,TRBV5-8,NA
TGTGCCAGCTCACCATTTACGGAGGCGTACAATGAGCAGTTCTTC,CASSPFTEAYNEQFF,TRBJ2-1,NA,TRBV18,NA
TGTGCCAGCAGCAACATAGCGGGGGGCACAGATACGCAGTATTTT,CASSNIAGGTDTQYF,TRBJ2-3,TRBD2,TRBV7-3,NA
TGCGCCAGCAGCCAAATAATGGTGTCCAGGGTTCTCAATCAGCCCCAGCATTTT,CASSQIMVSRVLNQPQHF,TRBJ1-5,NA,TRBV4-1,NA
TGTGCCAGTAGTATAGAGACAACAAGCTATGGCTACACCTTC,CASSIETTSYGYTF,TRBJ1-2,NA,TRBV19,once
TGCAGCGTTGAAACAGCGCAAGAGACCCAGTACTTC,CSVETAQETQYF,TRBJ2-5,NA,TRBV29-1,NA
TGTGCCAGCACCCCAGAGGGTATAGCCAAAAACATTCAGTACTTC,CASTPEGIAKNIQYF,TRBJ2-4,NA,TRBV6-2/TRBV6-3,NA
TGTGCCAGCAGCCAAGATATTGGGGCCAACGTCCTGACTTTC,CASSQDIGANVLTF,TRBJ2-6,NA,TRBV4-2,NA
TGTGCCAGCAGCCGACAGGGCCTCACCTCCTACGAGCAGTACTTC,CASSRQGLTSYEQYF,TRBJ2-7,TRBD1,TRBV5-4,NA
TGTGCCAGCAGTTACTCCGCAGGAATTAACACTGAAGCTTTCTTT,CASSYSAGINTEAFF,TRBJ1-1,NA,TRBV6-5,NA
TGTGCCAGCAGTTCCACCCGGGACAGGGATGAAGCTTTCTTT,CASSSTRDRDEAFF,TRBJ1-1,TRBD1,TRBV6-2/TRBV6-3,NA
TGTGCCAGCAGCCAAAGGAGGACTAGCGGGGGCTACAATGAGCAGTTCTTC,CASSQRRTSGGYNEQFF,TRBJ2-1,TRBD2,TRBV3-1/TRBV3-2,once
TGTGCCAGCACCCAAGGGGTGGGGACCCAGTACTTC,CASTQGVGTQYF,TRBJ2-5,NA,TRBV25-1,once
TGTGCCAGTAGTATTCCAAGGGGGGTATATGGCTACACCTTC,CASSIPRGVYGYTF,TRBJ1-2,NA,TRBV19,NA
TGTGCCAGCAGTTTATTTGGACAGGGGGCCTATGGCTACACCTTC,CASSLFGQGAYGYTF,TRBJ1-2,TRBD1,TRBV27,once